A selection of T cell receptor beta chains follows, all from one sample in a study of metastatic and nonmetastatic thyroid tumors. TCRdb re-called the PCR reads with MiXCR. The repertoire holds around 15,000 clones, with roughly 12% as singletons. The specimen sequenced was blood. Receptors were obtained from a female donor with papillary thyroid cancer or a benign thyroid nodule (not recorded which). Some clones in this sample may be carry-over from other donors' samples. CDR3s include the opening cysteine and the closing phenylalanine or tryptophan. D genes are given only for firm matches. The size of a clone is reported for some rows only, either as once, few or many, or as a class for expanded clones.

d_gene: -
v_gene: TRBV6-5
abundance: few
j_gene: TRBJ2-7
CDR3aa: CSSSYEASYQQYF
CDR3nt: TGTTCCAGCAGTTACGAGGCCTCCTACCAGCAGTACTTC

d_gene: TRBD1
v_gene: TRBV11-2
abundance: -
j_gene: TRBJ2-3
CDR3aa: CASSSGQVYTDTQYF
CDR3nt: TGTGCCAGCAGCTCGGGACAGGTTTACACAGATACGCAGTATTTT

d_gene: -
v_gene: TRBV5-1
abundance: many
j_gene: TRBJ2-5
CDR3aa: CASSAGRWGSQETQYF
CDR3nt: TGCGCCAGCAGCGCGGGACGGTGGGGCAGCCAAGAGACCCAGTACTTC

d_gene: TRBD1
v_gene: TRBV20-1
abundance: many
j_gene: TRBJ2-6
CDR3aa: CSAAGTGGAWANVLTF
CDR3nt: TGCAGTGCAGCCGGGACAGGGGGCGCCTGGGCCAACGTCCTGACTTTC

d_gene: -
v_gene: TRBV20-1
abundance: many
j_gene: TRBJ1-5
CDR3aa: CSARKDRANQPQHF
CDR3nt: TGCAGTGCTAGAAAGGACCGTGCAAATCAGCCCCAGCATTTT

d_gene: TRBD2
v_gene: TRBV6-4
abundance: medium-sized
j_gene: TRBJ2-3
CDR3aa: CASSVTSGSTDTQYF
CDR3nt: TGTGCCAGCAGTGTGACTAGCGGGAGTACAGATACGCAGTATTTT

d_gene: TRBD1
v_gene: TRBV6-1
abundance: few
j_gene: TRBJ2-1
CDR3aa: CASSKDRGMNEQFF
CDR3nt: TGTGCCAGCAGTAAGGACAGGGGTATGAATGAGCAGTTCTTC

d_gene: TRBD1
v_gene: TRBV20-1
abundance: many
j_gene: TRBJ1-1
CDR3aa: CSADRGIAEAFF
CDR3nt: TGCAGTGCCGACAGGGGGATCGCTGAAGCTTTCTTT

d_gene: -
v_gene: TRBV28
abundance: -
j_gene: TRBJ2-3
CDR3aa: CASSLVAGTDTQYF
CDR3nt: TGTGCCAGCAGTTTGGTGGCGGGCACAGATACGCAGTATTTT

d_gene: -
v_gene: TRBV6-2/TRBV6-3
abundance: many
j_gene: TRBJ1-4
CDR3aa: CASSLQYNEKLFF
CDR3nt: TGTGCCAGCAGTTTACAGTATAATGAAAAACTGTTTTTT

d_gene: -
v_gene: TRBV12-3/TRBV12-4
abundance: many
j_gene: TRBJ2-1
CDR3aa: CASSYSPGNEQFF
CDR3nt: TGTGCCAGCAGTTACTCCCCGGGGAATGAGCAGTTCTTC

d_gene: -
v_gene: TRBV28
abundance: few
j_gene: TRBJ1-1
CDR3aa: CASNLQGAEAFF
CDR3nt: TGTGCCAGCAATCTACAGGGTGCTGAAGCTTTCTTT

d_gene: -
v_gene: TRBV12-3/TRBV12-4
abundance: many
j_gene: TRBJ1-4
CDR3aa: CASSLATGLGLFF
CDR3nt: TGTGCCAGCAGTTTGGCCACAGGGCTCGGACTGTTTTTT

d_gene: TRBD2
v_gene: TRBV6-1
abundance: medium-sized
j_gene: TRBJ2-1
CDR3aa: CASSEVSGSSNEQFF
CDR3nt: TGTGCCAGCAGTGAAGTAAGCGGGAGCAGCAATGAGCAGTTCTTC

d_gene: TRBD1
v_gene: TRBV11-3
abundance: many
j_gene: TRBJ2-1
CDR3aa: CASSFRDRGPDEQFF
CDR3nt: TGTGCCAGCAGCTTCCGGGACAGGGGGCCGGATGAGCAGTTCTTC

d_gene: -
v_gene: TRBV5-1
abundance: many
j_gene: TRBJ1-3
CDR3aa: CASSVQPFSGNTIYF
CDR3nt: TGCGCCAGCAGCGTTCAGCCATTTTCTGGAAACACCATATATTTT

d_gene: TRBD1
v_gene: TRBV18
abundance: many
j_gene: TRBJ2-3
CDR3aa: CASSRQGASGDTQYF
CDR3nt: TGTGCCAGCTCACGACAGGGGGCTTCGGGAGATACGCAGTATTTT

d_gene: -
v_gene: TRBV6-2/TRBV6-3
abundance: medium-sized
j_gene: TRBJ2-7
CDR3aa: CASSRGPSATYEQYF
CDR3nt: TGTGCCAGCAGCCGGGGACCTTCGGCTACCTACGAGCAGTACTTC

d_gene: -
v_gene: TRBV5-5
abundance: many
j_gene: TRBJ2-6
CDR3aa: CASSRLTETANVLTF
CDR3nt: TGTGCCAGCAGCCGGCTTACTGAGACGGCCAACGTCCTGACTTTC

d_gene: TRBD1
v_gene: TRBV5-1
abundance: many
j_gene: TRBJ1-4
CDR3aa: CASSFGQDSTTNEKLFF
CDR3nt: TGCGCCAGCAGCTTTGGACAGGACTCGACAACTAATGAAAAACTGTTTTTT